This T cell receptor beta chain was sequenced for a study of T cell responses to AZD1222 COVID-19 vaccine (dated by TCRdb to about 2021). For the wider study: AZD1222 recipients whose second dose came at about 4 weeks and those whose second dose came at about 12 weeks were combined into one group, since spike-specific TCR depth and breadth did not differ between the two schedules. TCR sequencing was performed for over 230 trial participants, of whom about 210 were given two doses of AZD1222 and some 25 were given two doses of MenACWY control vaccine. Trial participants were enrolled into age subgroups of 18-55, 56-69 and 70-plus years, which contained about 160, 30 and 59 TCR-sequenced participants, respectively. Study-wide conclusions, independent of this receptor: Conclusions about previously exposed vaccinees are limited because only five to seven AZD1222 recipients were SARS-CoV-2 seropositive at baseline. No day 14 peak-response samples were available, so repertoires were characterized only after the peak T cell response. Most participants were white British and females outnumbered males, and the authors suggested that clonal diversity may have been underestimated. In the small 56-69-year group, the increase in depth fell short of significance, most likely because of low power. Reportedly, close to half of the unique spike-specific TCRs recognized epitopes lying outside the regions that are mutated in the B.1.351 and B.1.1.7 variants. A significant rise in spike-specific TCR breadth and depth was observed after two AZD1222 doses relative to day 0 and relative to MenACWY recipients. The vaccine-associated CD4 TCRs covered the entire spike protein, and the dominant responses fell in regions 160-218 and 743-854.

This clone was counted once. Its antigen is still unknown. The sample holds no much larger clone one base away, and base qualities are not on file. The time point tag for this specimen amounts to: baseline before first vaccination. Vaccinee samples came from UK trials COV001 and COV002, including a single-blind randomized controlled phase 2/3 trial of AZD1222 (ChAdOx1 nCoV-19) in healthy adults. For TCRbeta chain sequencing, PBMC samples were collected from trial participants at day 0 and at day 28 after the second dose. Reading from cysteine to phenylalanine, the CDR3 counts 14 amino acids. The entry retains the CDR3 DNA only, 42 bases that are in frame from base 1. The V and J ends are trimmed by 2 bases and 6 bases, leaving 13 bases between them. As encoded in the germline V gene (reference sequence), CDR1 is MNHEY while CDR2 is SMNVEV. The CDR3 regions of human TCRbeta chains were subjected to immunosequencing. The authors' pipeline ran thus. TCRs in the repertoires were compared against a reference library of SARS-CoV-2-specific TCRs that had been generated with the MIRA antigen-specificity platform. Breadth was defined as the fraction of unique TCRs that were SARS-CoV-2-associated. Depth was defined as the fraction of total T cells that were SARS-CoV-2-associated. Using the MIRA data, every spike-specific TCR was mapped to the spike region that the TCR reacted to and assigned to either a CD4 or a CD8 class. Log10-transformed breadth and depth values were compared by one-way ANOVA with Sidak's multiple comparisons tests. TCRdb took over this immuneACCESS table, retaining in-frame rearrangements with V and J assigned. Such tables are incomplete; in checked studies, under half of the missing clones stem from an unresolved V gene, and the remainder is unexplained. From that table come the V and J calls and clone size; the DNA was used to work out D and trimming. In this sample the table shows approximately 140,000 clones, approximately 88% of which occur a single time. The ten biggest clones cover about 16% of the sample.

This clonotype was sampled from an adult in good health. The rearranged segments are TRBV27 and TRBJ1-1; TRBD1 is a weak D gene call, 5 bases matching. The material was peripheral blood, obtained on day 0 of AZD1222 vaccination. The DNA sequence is TGTGCCAGCAGTTTAACCGGGGCCGCCCCTGAAGCTTTCTTT. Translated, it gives CASSLTGAAPEAFF.